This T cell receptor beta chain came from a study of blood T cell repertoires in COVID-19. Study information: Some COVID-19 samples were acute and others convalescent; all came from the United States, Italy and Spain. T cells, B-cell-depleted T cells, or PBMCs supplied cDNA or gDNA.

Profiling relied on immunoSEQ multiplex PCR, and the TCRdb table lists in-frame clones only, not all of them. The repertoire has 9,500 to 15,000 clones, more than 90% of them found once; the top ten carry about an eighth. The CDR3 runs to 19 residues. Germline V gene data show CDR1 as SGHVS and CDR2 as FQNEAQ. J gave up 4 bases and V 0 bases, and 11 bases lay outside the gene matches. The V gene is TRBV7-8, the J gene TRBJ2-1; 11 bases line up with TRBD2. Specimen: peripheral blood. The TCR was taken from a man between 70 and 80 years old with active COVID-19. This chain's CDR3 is CASSLAGGPGTSGYNEQFF. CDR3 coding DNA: TGTGCCAGCAGCTTAGCGGGGGGGCCCGGGACTAGCGGATACAATGAGCAGTTCTTC.